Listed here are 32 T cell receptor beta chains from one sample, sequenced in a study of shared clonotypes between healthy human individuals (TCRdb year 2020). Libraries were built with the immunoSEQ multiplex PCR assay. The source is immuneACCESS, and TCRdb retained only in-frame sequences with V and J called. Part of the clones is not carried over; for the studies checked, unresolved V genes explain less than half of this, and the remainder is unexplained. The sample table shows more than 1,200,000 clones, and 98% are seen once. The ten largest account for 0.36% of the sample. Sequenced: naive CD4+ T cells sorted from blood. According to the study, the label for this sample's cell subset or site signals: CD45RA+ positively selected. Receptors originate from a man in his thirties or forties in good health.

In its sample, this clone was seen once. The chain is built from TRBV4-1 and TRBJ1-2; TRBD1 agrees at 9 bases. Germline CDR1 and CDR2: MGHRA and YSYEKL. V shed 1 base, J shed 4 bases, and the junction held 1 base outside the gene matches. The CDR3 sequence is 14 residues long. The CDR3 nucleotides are TGCGCCAGCAGCCAAGGGGACAGGGTCTATGGCTACACCTTC. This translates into CASSQGDRVYGYTF.

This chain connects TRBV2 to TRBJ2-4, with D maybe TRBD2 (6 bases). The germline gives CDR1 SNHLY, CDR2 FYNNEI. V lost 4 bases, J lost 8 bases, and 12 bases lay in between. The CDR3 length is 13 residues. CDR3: CASSAVTGDIQYF. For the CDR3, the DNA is TGTGCCAGCAGTGCTGTAACGGGGGACATTCAGTACTTC.

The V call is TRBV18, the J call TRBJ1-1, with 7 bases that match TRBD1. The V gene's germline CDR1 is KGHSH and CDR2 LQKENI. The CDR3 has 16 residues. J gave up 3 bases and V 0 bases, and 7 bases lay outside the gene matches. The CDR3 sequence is CASSPPVPGGDTEAFF. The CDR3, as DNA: TGTGCCAGCTCACCACCGGTTCCAGGGGGGGACACTGAAGCTTTCTTT.

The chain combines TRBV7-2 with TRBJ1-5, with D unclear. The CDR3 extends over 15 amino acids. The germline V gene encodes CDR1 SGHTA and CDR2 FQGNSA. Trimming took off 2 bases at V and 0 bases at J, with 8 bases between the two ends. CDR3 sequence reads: CASSLFGVSNQPQHF. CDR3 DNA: TGTGCCAGCAGCTTATTCGGGGTTAGCAATCAGCCCCAGCATTTT.

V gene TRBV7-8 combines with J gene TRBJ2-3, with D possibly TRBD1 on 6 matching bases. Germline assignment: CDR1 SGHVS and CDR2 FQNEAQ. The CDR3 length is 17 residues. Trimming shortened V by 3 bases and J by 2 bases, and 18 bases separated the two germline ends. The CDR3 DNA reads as TGTGCCAGCAGCTTGAGTTCAGGGGCAGGGACCACAGATACGCAGTATTTT. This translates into CASSLSSGAGTTDTQYF.

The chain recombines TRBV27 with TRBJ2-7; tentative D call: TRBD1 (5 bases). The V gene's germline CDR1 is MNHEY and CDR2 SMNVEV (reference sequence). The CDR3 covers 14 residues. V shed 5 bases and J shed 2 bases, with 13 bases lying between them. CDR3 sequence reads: CASSLTTVPYEQYF. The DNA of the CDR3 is TGTGCCAGCAGTCTCACGACAGTTCCCTACGAGCAGTACTTC.

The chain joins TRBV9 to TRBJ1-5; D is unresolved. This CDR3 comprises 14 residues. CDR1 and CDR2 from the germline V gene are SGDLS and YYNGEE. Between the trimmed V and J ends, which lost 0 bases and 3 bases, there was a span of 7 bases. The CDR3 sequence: CASSVGGTNQPQHF. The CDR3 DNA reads TGTGCCAGCAGCGTAGGGGGTACCAATCAGCCCCAGCATTTT.

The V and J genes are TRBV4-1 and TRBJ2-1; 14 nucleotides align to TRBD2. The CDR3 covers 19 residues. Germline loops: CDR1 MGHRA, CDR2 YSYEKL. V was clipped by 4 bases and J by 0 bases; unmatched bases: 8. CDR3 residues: CASSPGLAGARSSYNEQFF. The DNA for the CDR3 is TGCGCCAGCAGCCCGGGACTAGCGGGAGCAAGGAGCTCCTACAATGAGCAGTTCTTC.

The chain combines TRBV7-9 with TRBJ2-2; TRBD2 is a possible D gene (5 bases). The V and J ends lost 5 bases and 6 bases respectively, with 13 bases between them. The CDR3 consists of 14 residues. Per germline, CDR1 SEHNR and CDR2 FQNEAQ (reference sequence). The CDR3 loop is CASSPNGVPGELFF. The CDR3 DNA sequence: TGTGCCAGCAGCCCCAACGGGGTCCCCGGGGAGCTGTTTTTT.

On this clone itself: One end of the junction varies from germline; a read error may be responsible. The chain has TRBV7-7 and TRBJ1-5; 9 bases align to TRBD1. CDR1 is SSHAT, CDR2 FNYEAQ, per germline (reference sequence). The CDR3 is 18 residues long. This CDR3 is CASSPSGTGHYSNQPQHF. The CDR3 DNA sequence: TGTGCTAGCAGCCCATCCGGGACAGGGCACTATAGCAATCAGCCCCAGCATTTT.

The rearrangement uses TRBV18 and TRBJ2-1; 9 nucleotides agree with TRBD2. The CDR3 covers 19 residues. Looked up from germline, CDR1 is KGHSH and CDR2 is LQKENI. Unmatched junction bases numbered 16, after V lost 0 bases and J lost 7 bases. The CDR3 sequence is CASSPPAGVLAGKLNEQFF. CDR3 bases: TGTGCCAGCTCACCACCCGCAGGGGTGCTAGCGGGAAAGCTGAATGAGCAGTTCTTC.

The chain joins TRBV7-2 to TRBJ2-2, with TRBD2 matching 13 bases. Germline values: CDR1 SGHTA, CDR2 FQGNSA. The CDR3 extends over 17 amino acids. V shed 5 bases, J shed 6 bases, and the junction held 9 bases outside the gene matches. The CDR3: CASSPLGTSGIAGELFF. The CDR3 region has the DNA TGTGCCAGCAGCCCTCTTGGGACTAGCGGGATTGCCGGGGAGCTGTTTTTT. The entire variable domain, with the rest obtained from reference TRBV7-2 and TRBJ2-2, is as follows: GAGVSQSPSNKVTEKGKDVELRCDPISGHTALYWYRQSLGQGLEFLIYFQGNSAPDKSGLPSDRFSAERTGGSVSTLTIQRTQQEDSAVYLCASSPLGTSGIAGELFFGEGSRLTVL.

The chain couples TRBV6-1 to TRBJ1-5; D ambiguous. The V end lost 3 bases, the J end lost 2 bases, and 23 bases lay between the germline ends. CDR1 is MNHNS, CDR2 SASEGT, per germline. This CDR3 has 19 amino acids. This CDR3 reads CASSDQPYTPRTGNQPQHF. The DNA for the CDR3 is TGTGCCAGCAGTGACCAACCTTATACCCCCCGGACGGGCAATCAGCCCCAGCATTTT.

For the CDR3, the DNA is TGTGCCAGCAGCGATCCCCTAGCAGCCTACAATGAGCAGTTCTTC. It encodes CASSDPLAAYNEQFF. The rearrangement joins TRBV5-4 to TRBJ2-1, with D maybe TRBD2 (5 bases). Per the germline V gene, CDR1 is SGHNT and CDR2 is YYREEE (reference sequence). The CDR3 spans 15 residues. Between the trimmed V and J ends, which lost 4 bases and 2 bases, there was a span of 13 bases.

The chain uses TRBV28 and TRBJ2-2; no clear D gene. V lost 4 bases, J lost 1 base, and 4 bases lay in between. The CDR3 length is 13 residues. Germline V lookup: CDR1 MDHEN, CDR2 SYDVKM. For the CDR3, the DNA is TGTGCCAGCAGTTACGGGAACACCGGGGAGCTGTTTTTT. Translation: CASSYGNTGELFF.

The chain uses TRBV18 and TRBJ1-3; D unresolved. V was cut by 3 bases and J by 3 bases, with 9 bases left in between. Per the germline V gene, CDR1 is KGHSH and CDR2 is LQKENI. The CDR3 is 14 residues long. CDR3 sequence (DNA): TGTGCCAGCTCACCGTTAGAATTTGGAAACACCATATATTTT. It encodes CASSPLEFGNTIYF.

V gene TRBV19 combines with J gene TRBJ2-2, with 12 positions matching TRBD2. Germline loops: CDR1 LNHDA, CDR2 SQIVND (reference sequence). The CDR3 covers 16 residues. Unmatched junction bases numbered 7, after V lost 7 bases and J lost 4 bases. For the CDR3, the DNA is TGTGCCAGTAACCTAGCGGGAGGGCCCGGCACCGGGGAGCTGTTTTTT. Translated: CASNLAGGPGTGELFF.

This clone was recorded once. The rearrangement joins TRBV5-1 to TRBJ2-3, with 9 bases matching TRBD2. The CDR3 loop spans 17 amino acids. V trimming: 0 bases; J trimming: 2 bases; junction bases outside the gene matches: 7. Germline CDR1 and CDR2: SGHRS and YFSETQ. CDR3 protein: CASSLAAASGNTDTQYF. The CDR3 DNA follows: TGCGCCAGCAGCTTGGCGGCGGCTAGCGGGAACACAGATACGCAGTATTTT.

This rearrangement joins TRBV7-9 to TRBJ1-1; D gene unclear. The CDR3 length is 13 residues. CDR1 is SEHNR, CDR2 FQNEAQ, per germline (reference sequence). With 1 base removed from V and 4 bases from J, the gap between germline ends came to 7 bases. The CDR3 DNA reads TGTGCCAGCAGCTTAGTGGAGTCCACTGAAGCTTTCTTT. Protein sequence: CASSLVESTEAFF.

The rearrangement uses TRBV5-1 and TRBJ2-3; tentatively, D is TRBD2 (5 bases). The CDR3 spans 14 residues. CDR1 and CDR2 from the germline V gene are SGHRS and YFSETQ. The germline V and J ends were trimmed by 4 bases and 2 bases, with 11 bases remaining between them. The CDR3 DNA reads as TGCGCCAGCAGCCCTAGGACTTCCACAGATACGCAGTATTTT. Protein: CASSPRTSTDTQYF.

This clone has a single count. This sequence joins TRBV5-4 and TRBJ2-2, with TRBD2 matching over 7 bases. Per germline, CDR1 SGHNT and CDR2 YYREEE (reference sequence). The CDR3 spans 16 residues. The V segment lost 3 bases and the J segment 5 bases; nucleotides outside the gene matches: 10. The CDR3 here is CASSSPGTTPTGELFF. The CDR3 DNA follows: TGTGCCAGCAGCTCCCCCGGGACTACCCCGACCGGGGAGCTGTTTTTT.

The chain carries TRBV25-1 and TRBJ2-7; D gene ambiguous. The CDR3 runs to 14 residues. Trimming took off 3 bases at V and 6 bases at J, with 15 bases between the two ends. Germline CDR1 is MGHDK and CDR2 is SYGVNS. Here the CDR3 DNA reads TGTGCCAGCAGTGAGATCGGCCCCGTAGGCGAGCAGTACTTC. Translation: CASSEIGPVGEQYF.

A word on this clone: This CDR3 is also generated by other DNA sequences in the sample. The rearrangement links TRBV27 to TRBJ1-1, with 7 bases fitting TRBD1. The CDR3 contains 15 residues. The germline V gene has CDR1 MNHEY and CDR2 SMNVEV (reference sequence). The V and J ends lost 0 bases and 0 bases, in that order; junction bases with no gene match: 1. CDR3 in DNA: TGTGCCAGCAGTTTATCCGGGACAGTGAACACTGAAGCTTTCTTT. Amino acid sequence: CASSLSGTVNTEAFF.

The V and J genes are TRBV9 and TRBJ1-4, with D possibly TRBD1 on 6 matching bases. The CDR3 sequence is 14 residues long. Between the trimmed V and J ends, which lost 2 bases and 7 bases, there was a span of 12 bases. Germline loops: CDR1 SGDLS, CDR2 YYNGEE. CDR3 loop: CASSVLGASEKLFF. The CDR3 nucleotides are TGTGCCAGCAGCGTCTTGGGGGCGAGTGAAAAACTGTTTTTT.

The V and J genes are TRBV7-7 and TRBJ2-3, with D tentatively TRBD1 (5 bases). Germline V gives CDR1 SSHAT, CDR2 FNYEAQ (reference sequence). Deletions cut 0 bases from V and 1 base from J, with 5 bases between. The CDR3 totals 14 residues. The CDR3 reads CASSLAGGTDTQYF. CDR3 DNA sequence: TGTGCCAGCAGCTTAGCAGGGGGCACAGATACGCAGTATTTT.

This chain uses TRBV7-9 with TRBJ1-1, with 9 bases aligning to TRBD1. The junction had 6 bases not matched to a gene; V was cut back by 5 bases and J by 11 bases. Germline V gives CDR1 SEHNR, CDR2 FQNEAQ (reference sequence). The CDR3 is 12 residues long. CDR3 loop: CASSPGTGIAFF. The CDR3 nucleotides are TGTGCCAGCAGCCCAGGGACAGGGATTGCTTTCTTT.

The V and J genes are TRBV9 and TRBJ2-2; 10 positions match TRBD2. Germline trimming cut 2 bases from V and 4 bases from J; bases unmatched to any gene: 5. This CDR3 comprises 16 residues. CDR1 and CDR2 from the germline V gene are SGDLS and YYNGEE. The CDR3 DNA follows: TGTGCCAGCAGCGTCTCAAGCGGGAGGGTCACCGGGGAGCTGTTTTTT. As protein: CASSVSSGRVTGELFF.

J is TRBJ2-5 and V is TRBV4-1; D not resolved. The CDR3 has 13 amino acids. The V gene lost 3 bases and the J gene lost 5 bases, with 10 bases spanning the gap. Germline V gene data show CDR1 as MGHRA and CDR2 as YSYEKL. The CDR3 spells CASSQAIRETQYF. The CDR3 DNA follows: TGCGCCAGCAGCCAGGCGATTCGGGAGACCCAGTACTTC.

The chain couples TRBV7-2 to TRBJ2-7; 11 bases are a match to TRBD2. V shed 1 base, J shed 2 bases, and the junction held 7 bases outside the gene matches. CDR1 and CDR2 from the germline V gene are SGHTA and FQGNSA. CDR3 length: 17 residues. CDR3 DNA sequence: TGTGCCAGCAGCTTAGGGTGGGGGACTAGCGGAACCTACGAGCAGTACTTC. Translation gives CASSLGWGTSGTYEQYF.

CDR3 protein: CASSLGTGATYEQYF. CDR3 sequence (DNA): TGTGCCAGTAGTTTGGGGACAGGAGCTACCTACGAGCAGTACTTC. The gene calls are TRBV19 and TRBJ2-7; TRBD1 aligns across 8 bases. J was trimmed by 2 bases and V by 5 bases; bases with no gene match: 8. This CDR3 comprises 15 residues. Germline CDR1 LNHDA, CDR2 SQIVND (reference sequence).

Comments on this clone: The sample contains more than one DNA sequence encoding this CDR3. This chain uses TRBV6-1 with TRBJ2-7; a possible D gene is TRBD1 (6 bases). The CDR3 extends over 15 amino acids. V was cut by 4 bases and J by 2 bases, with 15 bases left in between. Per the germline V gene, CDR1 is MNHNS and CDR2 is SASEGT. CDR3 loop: CASSATTGITYEQYF. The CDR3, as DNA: TGTGCCAGCAGTGCAACAACAGGGATTACCTACGAGCAGTACTTC.

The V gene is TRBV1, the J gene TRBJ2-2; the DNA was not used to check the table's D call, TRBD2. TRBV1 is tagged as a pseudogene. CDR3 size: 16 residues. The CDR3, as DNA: TGCACCAATAGGACTAGCGGGAGGCAATGTACCGGGGAGCTGTTTTTT. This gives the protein CTNRTSGRQCTGELFF.